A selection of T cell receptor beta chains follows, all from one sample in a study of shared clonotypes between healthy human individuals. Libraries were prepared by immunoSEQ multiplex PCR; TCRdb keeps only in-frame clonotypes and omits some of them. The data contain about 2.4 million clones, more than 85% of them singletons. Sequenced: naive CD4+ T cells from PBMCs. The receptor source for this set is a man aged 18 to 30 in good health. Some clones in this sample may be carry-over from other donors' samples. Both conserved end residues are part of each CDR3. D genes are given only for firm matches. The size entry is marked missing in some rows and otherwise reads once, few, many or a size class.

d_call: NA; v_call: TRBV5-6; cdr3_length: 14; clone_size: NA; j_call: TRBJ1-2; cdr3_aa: CASSPGRYIYGYTF; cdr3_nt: TGTGCCAGCAGCCCCGGCCGGTACATCTATGGCTACACCTTC
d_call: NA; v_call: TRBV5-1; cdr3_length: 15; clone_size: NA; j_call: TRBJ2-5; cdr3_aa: CASSLLSMGEETQYF; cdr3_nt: TGCGCCAGCAGCCTCCTTTCCATGGGGGAAGAGACCCAGTACTTC
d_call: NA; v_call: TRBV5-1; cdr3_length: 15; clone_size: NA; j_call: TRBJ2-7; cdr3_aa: CASSFKGGVLDEQYF; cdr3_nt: TGCGCCAGCAGCTTTAAAGGAGGGGTCCTCGACGAGCAGTACTTC
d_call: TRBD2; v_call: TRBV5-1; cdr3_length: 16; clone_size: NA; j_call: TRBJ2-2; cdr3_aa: CASSTLAGDNTGELFF; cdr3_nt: TGCGCCAGCAGCACACTAGCGGGGGATAACACCGGGGAGCTGTTTTTT
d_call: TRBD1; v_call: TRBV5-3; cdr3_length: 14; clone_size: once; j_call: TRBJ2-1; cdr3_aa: CARRPGTGWREQFF; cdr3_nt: TGTGCCAGAAGACCAGGGACAGGGTGGCGCGAGCAGTTCTTC
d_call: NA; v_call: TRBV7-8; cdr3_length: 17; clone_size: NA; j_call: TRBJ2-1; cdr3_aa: CASSLGRLSGAYNEQFF; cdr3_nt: TGTGCCAGCAGCTTAGGGCGTCTTAGCGGTGCCTACAATGAGCAGTTCTTC
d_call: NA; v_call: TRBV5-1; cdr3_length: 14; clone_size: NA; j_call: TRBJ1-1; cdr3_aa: CASSLSGMNTEAFF; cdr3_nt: TGCGCCAGCAGCTTGTCAGGCATGAACACTGAAGCTTTCTTT
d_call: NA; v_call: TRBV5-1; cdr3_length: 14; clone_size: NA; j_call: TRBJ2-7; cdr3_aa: CASTSDGSSYEQYF; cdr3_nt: TGCGCCAGCACCTCGGACGGGAGCTCCTACGAGCAGTACTTC
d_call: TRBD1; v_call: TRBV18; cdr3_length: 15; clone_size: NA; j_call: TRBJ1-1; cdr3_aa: CASSPLQGEGTEAFF; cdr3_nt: TGTGCCAGCTCACCACTTCAGGGGGAGGGCACTGAAGCTTTCTTT
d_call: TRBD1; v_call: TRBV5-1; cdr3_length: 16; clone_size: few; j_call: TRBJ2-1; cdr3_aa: CASSLAGTGGYNEQFF; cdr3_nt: TGCGCCAGCAGCTTGGCCGGGACAGGGGGCTACAATGAGCAGTTCTTC